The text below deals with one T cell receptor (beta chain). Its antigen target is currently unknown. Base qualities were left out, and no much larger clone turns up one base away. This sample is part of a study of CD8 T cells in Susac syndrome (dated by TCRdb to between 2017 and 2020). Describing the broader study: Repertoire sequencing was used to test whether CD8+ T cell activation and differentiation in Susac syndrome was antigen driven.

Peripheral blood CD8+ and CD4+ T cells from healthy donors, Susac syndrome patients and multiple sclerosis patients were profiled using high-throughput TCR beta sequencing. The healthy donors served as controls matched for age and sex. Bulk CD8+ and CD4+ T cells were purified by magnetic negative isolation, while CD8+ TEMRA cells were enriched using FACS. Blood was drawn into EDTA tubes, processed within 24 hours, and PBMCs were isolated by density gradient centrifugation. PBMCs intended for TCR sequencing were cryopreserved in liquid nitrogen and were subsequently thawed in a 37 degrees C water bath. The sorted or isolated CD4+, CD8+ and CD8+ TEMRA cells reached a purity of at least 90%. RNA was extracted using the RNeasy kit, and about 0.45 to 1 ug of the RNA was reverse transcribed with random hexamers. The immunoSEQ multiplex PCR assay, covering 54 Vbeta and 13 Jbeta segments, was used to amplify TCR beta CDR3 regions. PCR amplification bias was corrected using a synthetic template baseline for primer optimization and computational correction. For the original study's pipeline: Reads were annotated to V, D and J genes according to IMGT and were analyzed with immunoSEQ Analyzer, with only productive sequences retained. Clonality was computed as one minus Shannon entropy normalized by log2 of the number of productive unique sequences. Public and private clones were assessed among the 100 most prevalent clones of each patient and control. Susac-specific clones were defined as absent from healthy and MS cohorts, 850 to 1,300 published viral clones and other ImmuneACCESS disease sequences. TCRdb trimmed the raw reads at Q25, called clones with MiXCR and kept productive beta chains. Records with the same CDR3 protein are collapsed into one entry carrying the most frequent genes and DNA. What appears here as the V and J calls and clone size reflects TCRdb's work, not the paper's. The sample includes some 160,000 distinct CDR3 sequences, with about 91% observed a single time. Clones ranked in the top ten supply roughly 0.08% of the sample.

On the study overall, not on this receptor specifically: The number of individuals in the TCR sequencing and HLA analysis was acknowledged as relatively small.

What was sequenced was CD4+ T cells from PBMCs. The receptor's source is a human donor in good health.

CDR3 sequence: CASTKDGGGYGYTF. The bases read TGTGCCAGCACCAAGGACGGGGGAGGCTATGGCTACACCTTC. The rearrangement joined TRBV7-2 to TRBJ1-2; TRBD1 could be the D gene, as 5 bases match. Taken from the germline V gene, the CDR1 and CDR2 loops are SGHTA and FQGNSA. Counted from cysteine to phenylalanine, this CDR3 has 14 amino acids. Only the CDR3 DNA is retained, 42 bases long and in frame from the first base. The V end loses 7 bases and the J end loses 4 bases, and a stretch of 16 bases separates them.